The source of this T cell receptor beta chain is a study of blood T cell repertoires in COVID-19 (dated by TCRdb to the early 2020s). Regarding the research as a whole: Collaborator samples came from the United States, Italy and Spain and covered acute and convalescent phases of COVID-19. The prospective study material was composed of cDNA or gDNA derived from T cells, B-cell-depleted T cells, or PBMCs. Subjects who had been exposed to COVID-19, were actively infected with it, or had recovered from it provided the deeply sampled blood TCRbeta repertoires that made up the dataset. A freely available public database, intended as a resource for researchers studying the immune response to SARS-CoV-2, is where the repertoires were released. Samples came from the ongoing ImmuneRACE study (first 160 participants) plus 1,254 subjects from 6 global collaborators. A de-identified subject ID, COVID-19 status, age in years and sex were almost always included in the sample metadata. HLA class I and class II types, where available, came from metadata supplied by the sample provider rather than from assay-based typing. Paper-wide results and their limitations: Clinical and demographic metadata were provided uncurated, with the amount varying by source and participant.

For this clone: There is no known antigen for this receptor. No base quality values were provided; no much bigger clone lies one nucleotide off.

The immunoSEQ Assay, a bias-controlled multiplex PCR, was used to amplify TCRbeta CDR3 regions from genomic DNA. Regarding the original processing steps: The number of nucleated cells in each sample was estimated from the amplification of reference gene primers within the assay. To quantify the absolute abundance of each unique TCRbeta CDR3 rearrangement, sequence reads were collapsed and filtered. Productive Simpson clonality was computed per sample as the square root of Simpson's diversity index over productive rearrangements. Here the immuneACCESS table is served through TCRdb, limited to in-frame sequences with V and J called. Missing clones are a known gap in these copies; in checked studies unresolved V genes cover under half, and the rest lacks a known reason. That table furnishes V, J and clone size, whereas the DNA furnished D and trimming. The sample table records around 470,000 clones; about 90% of these occur just once. Of the sample, 0.55% to 0.75% falls within the top ten clones.

Participants in the prospective study were enrolled through a virtual design, were aged roughly 18 to 100 years, and lived in approximately 24 United States geographic areas. In the prospective study, cohorts were assigned on the basis of participant-reported clinical history obtained from a screening survey and a study questionnaire. Recovered participants in ImmuneRACE Cohort 3 were defined by two consecutive negative NP/OP PCR tests, clearance by a healthcare professional, or resolution of symptoms. In the prospective study, mobile phlebotomists collected whole blood, serum and a nasopharyngeal or oropharyngeal swab from each participant. Participants in the prospective study had the option to provide additional blood draws and questionnaires over a roughly 2-month period. Before DNA extraction, blood samples from the prospective study were shipped at room temperature or frozen. The germline V gene sets CDR1 to SGHVS and CDR2 to FQNEAQ. Inclusive of the bounding cysteine and phenylalanine, the CDR3 is 15 residues long. Only CDR3 DNA remains: 45 bases, in frame from the first base. The V end gives up 3 bases and the J end 5 bases, leaving 9 bases in the junction not matched to a gene.

The specimen sequenced was PBMCs or T cells enriched from blood (not recorded which). The chain uses TRBV7-8 and TRBJ1-1, and TRBD1 aligns with 7 junction nucleotides. This TCR derives from a man aged 18 to 30 who had recovered from COVID-19. The CDR3 here reads CASSFYRDRGTEAFF. The nucleotides are TGTGCCAGCAGCTTCTACCGGGACAGAGGGACTGAAGCTTTCTTT.